This T cell receptor (beta chain) appears in the sequencing data of a study of shared clonotypes between healthy human individuals. The study's findings and limits: Researchers found naive subsets generally carried larger estimated richness than memory subsets.

Per the study methods: There were no quality scores in the junction-only immunoSEQ sequences, so filtering differed. Produced via immunoSEQ multiplex PCR; TCRdb's table is partial and in-frame only. V, J and clone size are those of that table, while D and trimming were read from the DNA. This table has 2 million to 2.5 million clones, 85% to 95% appearing once. As defined, naive CD8 cells were CD45RO-negative and positively selected for CCR7, with terminally differentiated effector memory CD45RA+ cells excluded. This CDR3 contains 10 residues. Germline V CDR1 and CDR2: MDHEN, SYDVKM. Trimming left V 8 bases short and J 5 bases short, with 7 bases between. As concerns this clone: Its matching antigen is unknown.

The source is a man aged 18 to 35 in good health. Some clones in this sample may be carry-over from other donors' samples. Sample: naive CD8+ T cells from PBMCs. The chain recombines TRBV28 with TRBJ2-7; the D gene is possibly TRBD2 (5 bases). The CDR3 region is CASGSNEQYF. The CDR3 DNA reads TGTGCCAGCGGGAGTAACGAGCAGTACTTC.